The next 10 T cell receptor beta chains were all read from a single sample in a study of a mutant IDH1 vaccine in newly diagnosed glioma. The method was immunoSEQ multiplex PCR; TCRdb's version includes in-frame clones alone and lacks a portion of them. The table shows tens of thousands of clones, with roughly 80% occurring only once. Time point here: week 11, during vaccination. Alongside topical imiquimod, each dose of vaccine comprised 300 ug of mutant IDH1 20-mer peptide. Their specific antigens are unknown. Sample: PBMCs, taken from a glioma patient whose treatment included an IDH1 peptide vaccine. The receptor set was obtained from a man younger than 45 with glioma.

V is TRBV19 and J is TRBJ1-2, with 7 bases matching TRBD1. This CDR3 is 13 amino acids long. Losses at the gene ends were 5 bases for V and 4 bases for J; bases not matched to a gene: 4. In germline, CDR1 is LNHDA, CDR2 SQIVND (reference sequence). CDR3 sequence reads: CASSATGVYGYTF. The CDR3 DNA is TGTGCCAGTAGTGCAACAGGGGTCTATGGCTACACCTTC.

The chain recombines TRBV5-4 with TRBJ2-7; D ambiguous. Germline loops: CDR1 SGHNT, CDR2 YYREEE (reference sequence). The CDR3 sequence is 13 residues long. The V gene lost 1 base and the J gene lost 3 bases, with 8 bases spanning the gap. This chain's CDR3 is CASSLQVNYEQYF. CDR3 coding DNA: TGTGCCAGCAGCTTGCAGGTAAACTACGAGCAGTACTTC.

V usage is TRBV30 and J usage is TRBJ2-7; D may be TRBD1 (5 bases). V was pared by 0 bases and J by 6 bases, with 12 bases between. The CDR3 is made up of 13 amino acids. Looked up from germline, CDR1 is GTSNPN and CDR2 is SVGIG (reference sequence). The CDR3 reads CAWSVSRAGEQYF. Here the CDR3 DNA reads TGTGCCTGGAGTGTTTCCAGGGCAGGCGAGCAGTACTTC.

The chain employs TRBV6-5 and TRBJ1-4; D is undetermined. Germline V CDR1 and CDR2: MNHEY, SVGAGI. The germline V and J ends were trimmed by 6 bases and 12 bases, with 11 bases remaining between them. The CDR3 consists of 11 residues. The CDR3 here is CASRGSEELFF. CDR3 sequence (DNA): TGTGCCAGCAGGGGATCCGAGGAACTGTTTTTT.

J is TRBJ2-2 and V is TRBV5-1, with no clear D. V was trimmed by 2 bases and J by 0 bases, leaving 14 bases between them. CDR3 size: 17 residues. Germline V gene lookup returns CDR1 SGHRS and CDR2 YFSETQ. CDR3 bases: TGCGCCAGCAGCTTTGGTATACGGACCCCGAACACCGGGGAGCTGTTTTTT. Translating gives CASSFGIRTPNTGELFF. The whole variable domain, filled in from reference TRBV5-1 and TRBJ2-2, reads KAGVTQTPRYLIKTRGQQVTLSCSPISGHRSVSWYQQTPGQGLQFLFEYFSETQRNKGNFPGRFSGRQFSNSRSEMNVSTLELGDSALYLCASSFGIRTPNTGELFFGEGSRLTVL.

CDR3 bases: TGTGCCAGCAGCGATTTTGGACGGTCTAGCACAGATACGCAGTATTTT. Amino acids: CASSDFGRSSTDTQYF. This rearrangement joins TRBV9 to TRBJ2-3; D is uncertain. Germline values: CDR1 SGDLS, CDR2 YYNGEE. This CDR3 is 16 amino acids long. Between the trimmed V and J ends, which lost 3 bases and 0 bases, there was a span of 14 bases. Full variable domain (remainder filled in from reference TRBV9 and TRBJ2-3): DSGVTQTPKHLITATGQRVTLRCSPRSGDLSVYWYQQSLDQGLQFLIQYYNGEERAKGNILERFSAQQFPDLHSELNLSSLELGDSALYFCASSDFGRSSTDTQYFGPGTRLTVL.

The rearrangement links TRBV30 to TRBJ1-5; D uncertain. The germline V and J ends were trimmed by 1 base and 0 bases, with 1 base remaining between them. Germline V gives CDR1 GTSNPN, CDR2 SVGIG (reference sequence). The CDR3 contains 12 residues. The DNA of the CDR3 is TGTGCCTGGAGTGATAGCAATCAGCCCCAGCATTTT. Translated, it gives CAWSDSNQPQHF.

This chain uses TRBV6-1 with TRBJ1-6; D call uncertain. CDR3 length: 15 amino acids. V was clipped by 0 bases and J by 7 bases, with 10 bases between them. Germline V gives CDR1 MNHNS, CDR2 SASEGT. The CDR3 DNA reads as TGTGCCAGCAGTGAAGCTCCGGGTGACAATTCACCCCTCCACTTT. Its translation is CASSEAPGDNSPLHF.

The rearrangement joins TRBV2 to TRBJ1-2; possible D gene TRBD1, 5 bases. Trimming took 7 bases from V and 5 from J, leaving 14 bases between them. Germline V gives CDR1 SNHLY, CDR2 FYNNEI. The CDR3 length is 13 residues. CDR3 DNA sequence: TGTGCCAGCACGGGACTGTTAGGGTATGGCTACACCTTC. Amino acid sequence: CASTGLLGYGYTF.

This clone has a single count. The chain couples TRBV27 to TRBJ1-1; weak D call: TRBD1 (6 bases). From germline, CDR1 is MNHEY and CDR2 SMNVEV (reference sequence). The V end lost 4 bases, the J end lost 9 bases, and 18 bases lay between the germline ends. The CDR3 totals 14 residues. CDR3 sequence: CASSSPMRGLQAFF. The CDR3 DNA follows: TGTGCCAGCAGTTCCCCGATGCGGGGGCTTCAAGCTTTCTTT.